Presented here are 28 T cell receptor beta chains from one specimen sequenced in a study of beta chain features in type 1 diabetes. These receptors have no known antigen. Study observations and caveats: A moderate, significant TCRB CDR3 shortening appeared in type 1 diabetes across four CD4+ subsets.

Every isolated RNA sample was fully reverse transcribed, so sequencing captured expressed TCRB transcripts. Method: immunoSEQ multiplex PCR; TCRdb's copy keeps in-frame clones and lacks some. Here the sample spans about 250,000 clones, about a tenth being singletons. The sequencing sample was made of naive CD4+ T cells from blood. The origin of the receptors is a young man with type 1 diabetes.

The chain links TRBV4-1 to TRBJ2-7, with TRBD1 matching over 7 bases. This CDR3 is 13 amino acids long. The germline V gene encodes CDR1 MGHRA and CDR2 YSYEKL. V lost 0 bases, J lost 12 bases, and 8 bases stayed unmatched. The CDR3 loop reads CASSQDLTTGTYF. The CDR3 nucleotides read TGCGCCAGCAGCCAAGATTTGACGACAGGGACGTACTTC.

This clone turned up a few times. The chain joins TRBV29-1 to TRBJ1-3; D gene ambiguous. This CDR3 is built from 12 residues. Trimming cost V 7 bases and J 0 bases, with 7 bases left between them. CDR1 SQVTM and CDR2 ANQGSEA come from the germline V gene. The CDR3 sequence: CSALLSGNTIYF. DNA of the CDR3: TGCAGCGCCCTTCTCTCTGGAAACACCATATATTTT.

The rearrangement joins TRBV18 to TRBJ2-1; TRBD1 matches at 10 bases. Germline V CDR1 and CDR2: KGHSH, LQKENI. V lost 3 bases to trimming and J lost 3 bases; unmatched junction nucleotides: 2. The CDR3 consists of 15 residues. The CDR3, as DNA: TGTGCCAGCTCACCTGGACAGGGGGACTACAATGAGCAGTTCTTC. This encodes CASSPGQGDYNEQFF. Combining the CDR3 with reference TRBV18 and TRBJ2-1 gives the whole variable domain NAGVMQNPRHLVRRRGQEARLRCSPMKGHSHVYWYRQLPEEGLKFMVYLQKENIIDESGMPKERFSAEFPKEGPSILRIQQVVRGDSAAYFCASSPGQGDYNEQFFGPGTRLTVL.

The chain has TRBV21-1 and TRBJ2-7; the table's D call, TRBD2, has no DNA check behind it. TRBV21-1 is given as a pseudogene. The CDR3 has 9 residues. The CDR3 DNA reads as TGTGTAATCGGGTGCGAGCAGTACTTC. It encodes CVIGCEQYF.

The chain is built from TRBV5-4 and TRBJ2-3; D possibly corresponds to TRBD1 (5 bases). CDR3 length equals 15 residues. CDR1 is SGHNT, CDR2 YYREEE, per germline (reference sequence). With 0 bases removed from V and 0 bases from J, the gap between germline ends came to 8 bases. CDR3 in DNA: TGTGCCAGCAGCTTGGAGGCAGGGAGCACAGATACGCAGTATTTT. It yields the protein CASSLEAGSTDTQYF.

This clone was detected only a few times. The V gene is TRBV7-9, the J gene TRBJ1-2; the D gene is possibly TRBD1 (6 bases). The V and J ends lost 5 bases and 4 bases respectively, with 14 bases between them. Germline CDR1 and CDR2: SEHNR and FQNEAQ (reference sequence). The CDR3 is made up of 14 amino acids. The CDR3, as DNA: TGTGCCAGCAGCCCCCCCAGGGGCCTCTATGGCTACACCTTC. Translated, it gives CASSPPRGLYGYTF.

The rearrangement uses TRBV25-1 and TRBJ1-5, with 8 bases identical to TRBD1. The germline CDR1 and CDR2 sequences are MGHDK and SYGVNS. The CDR3 has 13 residues. V shed 3 bases and J 6 bases; nucleotides not matched to a gene: 1. The CDR3 DNA reads as TGTGCCAGCAGTGACAGGGGGCTTCAGCCCCAGCATTTT. Translated, it gives CASSDRGLQPQHF. Filled out from reference TRBV25-1 and TRBJ1-5, the complete variable domain reads EADIYQTPRYLVIGTGKKITLECSQTMGHDKMYWYQQDPGMELHLIHYSYGVNSTEKGDLSSESTVSRIRTEHFPLTLESARPSHTSQYLCASSDRGLQPQHFGDGTRLSIL.

This clone occurred a few times. The chain is built from TRBV5-1 and TRBJ2-5; 9 nucleotides align to TRBD2. V was clipped by 0 bases and J by 5 bases; unmatched bases: 5. The CDR3 sequence is 15 residues long. Germline values: CDR1 SGHRS, CDR2 YFSETQ. CDR3 sequence: CASSLVGLAEETQYF. CDR3 nucleotides: TGCGCCAGCAGCTTGGTGGGACTAGCCGAGGAGACCCAGTACTTC.

This clone was recorded only once. The chain couples TRBV5-6 to TRBJ1-1, with 9 bases lining up with TRBD1. The CDR3 contains 15 residues. V lost 2 bases to trimming and J lost 5 bases; unmatched junction nucleotides: 7. Per the germline V gene, CDR1 is SGHDT and CDR2 is YYEEEE. The CDR3 region is CASSLTPGQGTEAFF. CDR3 bases: TGTGCCAGCAGCTTAACGCCGGGACAGGGAACTGAAGCTTTCTTT.

This clone was picked up a small number of times. The genes are TRBV7-2 and TRBJ2-7; TRBD2 matches at 11 bases. The CDR3 totals 17 residues. From germline, CDR1 is SGHTA and CDR2 FQGNSA. The ends lost 2 bases at V and 4 bases at J; junction bases unmatched: 10. The CDR3 region is CASSLFGLAGGSYEQYF. The CDR3, as DNA: TGTGCCAGCAGCTTATTTGGGCTAGCGGGGGGAAGTTACGAGCAGTACTTC.

The genes are TRBV28 and TRBJ1-2; D not certain. Trimming shortened V by 7 bases and J by 4 bases, and 13 bases separated the two germline ends. The CDR3 spans 13 residues. The germline V gene encodes CDR1 MDHEN and CDR2 SYDVKM. In nucleotides, the CDR3 is TGTGCCAGCACTTTGACGGGAGCCTATGGCTACACCTTC. Translated, it gives CASTLTGAYGYTF.

Only a few counts were recorded for this clone. This chain connects TRBV25-1 to TRBJ2-5; possible D gene TRBD1, 6 bases. Trimming shortened V by 2 bases and J by 3 bases, and 16 bases separated the two germline ends. Germline CDR1 is MGHDK and CDR2 is SYGVNS. This CDR3 region has 16 residues. CDR3 protein: CASSELIPGAKETQYF. The CDR3 nucleotides are TGTGCCAGCAGTGAACTAATTCCAGGGGCCAAAGAGACCCAGTACTTC.

The genes are TRBV5-1 and TRBJ2-5; a possible D gene is TRBD1 (6 bases). V lost 0 bases to trimming and J lost 9 bases, with 15 bases between them. Germline-derived CDR1 and CDR2 are SGHRS and YFSETQ. The CDR3 runs 14 residues. The CDR3 DNA is TGCGCCAGCAGCTTGGACAGGGAACAAGGGGCCCAGTACTTC. It yields the protein CASSLDREQGAQYF.

This chain connects TRBV6-5 to TRBJ2-3, with 7 bases identical to TRBD2. The CDR3 has 14 residues. V was clipped by 6 bases and J by 6 bases; unmatched bases: 9. Germline CDR1 and CDR2: MNHEY and SVGAGI. In nucleotides, the CDR3 is TGTGCCAGCAGCTCCGGAGCGGGATCTGATACGCAGTATTTT. Its translation: CASSSGAGSDTQYF.

The chain carries TRBV11-3 and TRBJ2-1, with D perhaps TRBD1 (6 bases). V was pared by 5 bases and J by 6 bases, with 17 bases between. The germline V gene has CDR1 SGHNT and CDR2 YENEEA. This CDR3 comprises 15 residues. As DNA, the CDR3 is TGTGCCAGCAGCGTAATGGCTGGACAGAGCAATGAGCAGTTCTTC. This encodes CASSVMAGQSNEQFF.

This sequence joins TRBV5-6 and TRBJ1-5; the D is unclear. The germline V and J ends were trimmed by 4 bases and 9 bases, with 11 bases remaining between them. Germline CDR1 and CDR2: SGHDT and YYEEEE. This CDR3 spans 12 amino acids. The CDR3 is CASSLGGRPQHF. As DNA, the CDR3 is TGTGCCAGCAGCCTGGGCGGGCGGCCCCAGCATTTT.

The chain couples TRBV30 to TRBJ1-2; D not resolved. CDR3 length: 12 residues. Germline lookup yields CDR1 GTSNPN and CDR2 SVGIG (reference sequence). Between the trimmed V and J ends, which lost 3 bases and 2 bases, there was a span of 7 bases. The CDR3 reads CAWSAENYGYTF. The CDR3 DNA is TGTGCCTGGAGCGCGGAAAACTATGGCTACACCTTC.

The rearrangement uses TRBV11-2 and TRBJ1-1, with D uncertain. V lost 5 bases and J 7 bases, leaving 8 bases between the germline ends. CDR1 and CDR2 (germline): SGHAT, FQNNGV. The CDR3 totals 11 residues. CDR3 amino acids: CASSPAGEAFF. The CDR3 DNA reads TGTGCCAGCAGCCCTGCGGGTGAAGCTTTCTTT.

CDR3 sequence (DNA): TGTGCCAGCAACAGCCTTCGGCGGGGAGAGACCCAGTACTTC. Protein: CASNSLRRGETQYF. The chain links TRBV2 to TRBJ2-5; D might be TRBD2 (6 bases). Germline values: CDR1 SNHLY, CDR2 FYNNEI. Trimming took off 7 bases at V and 4 bases at J, with 16 bases between the two ends. The CDR3 consists of 14 residues.

J is TRBJ2-5 and V is TRBV19; possible D gene TRBD1, 5 bases. Germline CDR1 LNHDA, CDR2 SQIVND (reference sequence). Trimming removed 5 bases at V and 2 bases at J, with 6 bases between. This CDR3 has 12 residues. Here the CDR3 reads CASSPGQETQYF. The CDR3 region has the DNA TGTGCCAGTAGTCCAGGGCAAGAGACCCAGTACTTC.

This clone was picked up a small number of times. This sequence joins TRBV7-3 and TRBJ2-1; TRBD2 is a possible D gene (5 bases). This CDR3 has 13 residues. Trimming stripped 5 bases from V and 13 bases from J, with 18 bases between. CDR1 and CDR2 from the germline V gene are SGHTA and FQGTGA. The CDR3 sequence is CASSPGLPGVQFF. The DNA of the CDR3 is TGTGCCAGCAGCCCCGGACTCCCAGGTGTCCAGTTCTTC.

This clone was found a few times. The V gene is TRBV6-6, the J gene TRBJ1-6; TRBD1 is a possible D gene (6 bases). This CDR3 has 15 residues. V lost 5 bases, J lost 1 base, and 9 bases lay in between. Germline values: CDR1 MNHNY, CDR2 SVGAGI (reference sequence). The CDR3 is CASSPQGSYNSPLHF. The CDR3 coding sequence is TGTGCCAGCAGTCCCCAGGGGTCCTATAATTCACCCCTCCACTTT.

The chain couples TRBV7-9 to TRBJ1-4; TRBD1 matches 7 bases. The CDR3 length is 13 residues. The germline gives CDR1 SEHNR, CDR2 FQNEAQ (reference sequence). V lost 8 bases, J lost 8 bases, and 8 bases stayed unmatched. In DNA form, the CDR3 reads TGTGCCAGCGGATCCGGACAGGCGGAAAAACTGTTTTTT. Translation gives CASGSGQAEKLFF.

This clone showed up just a few times. J is TRBJ1-4 and V is TRBV18; tentative D call: TRBD1 (5 bases). Germline CDR1 and CDR2: KGHSH and LQKENI. Between the trimmed V and J ends, which lost 0 bases and 4 bases, there was a span of 9 bases. The CDR3 length is 15 residues. This CDR3 reads CASSPPGQRNEKLFF. The CDR3 DNA reads as TGTGCCAGCTCACCACCGGGGCAGCGTAATGAAAAACTGTTTTTT.

CDR3 nucleotide sequence: TGTGCCAGCAGTTACTCCGTGTTAGCGGGGGTAGCCGAGCAGTACTTC. Amino acid sequence: CASSYSVLAGVAEQYF. The genes are TRBV6-5 and TRBJ2-7; 9 nucleotides agree with TRBD2. V shed 0 bases and J 6 bases; nucleotides not matched to a gene: 9. The CDR3 has 16 residues. CDR1 and CDR2 (germline): MNHEY, SVGAGI.

This chain links TRBV4-2 with TRBJ2-5; 7 bases agree with TRBD2. The V and J ends lost 1 base and 5 bases, in that order; junction bases with no gene match: 1. The germline gives CDR1 LGHNA, CDR2 YNFKEQ. CDR3 length: 13 amino acids. Here the CDR3 DNA reads TGTGCCAGCAGCCAAGTGGGGGGGGAGACCCAGTACTTC. Amino acid sequence: CASSQVGGETQYF.

This clone has more than one count but fewer than ten. The V and J genes are TRBV6-6 and TRBJ1-5; TRBD1 matches at 7 bases. In germline, CDR1 is MNHNY, CDR2 SVGAGI (reference sequence). This CDR3 is built from 14 residues. Trimming removed 5 bases from V and 5 bases from J; junction bases left unmatched: 6. The CDR3, as DNA: TGTGCCAGCAGTCCACAGGGGTTTTATCAGCCCCAGCATTTT. Amino acids: CASSPQGFYQPQHF.

The gene calls are TRBV5-4 and TRBJ2-7; TRBD1 matches 9 bases. The CDR3 runs 14 residues. Germline V gene lookup returns CDR1 SGHNT and CDR2 YYREEE (reference sequence). V trimming: 4 bases; J trimming: 5 bases; junction bases outside the gene matches: 7. The CDR3 loop is CASSPDRGRDEQYF. Here the CDR3 DNA reads TGTGCCAGCAGCCCGGACAGGGGCAGGGACGAGCAGTACTTC.